This T cell receptor beta chain was identified in a study of T cells in Graves' hyperthyroidism and ophthalmopathy. Study background: Peripheral blood was collected at initial diagnosis, before any treatment.

A note on this clonotype: The antigen is undetermined.

The ends were cut back, 2 bases at V and 0 bases at J, with 11 bases in the middle. This CDR3 is built from 17 residues. Germline assignment: CDR1 MNHEY and CDR2 SVGEGT. It was RNA transcripts that yielded the amplified TCR beta CDR3 regions. Initially, a first-round RT-PCR of the TCR CDR3 employed the HTBI primer set. TCRdb independently ran MiXCR on the multiplex PCR reads; one entry per CDR3 protein. The data contain about 840,000 distinct CDR3 sequences, over 35% of them singletons. Study-wide results and limits: Researchers found most expanded thyroid clonotypes above 0.001 in blood as well.

The chain recombines TRBV6-2 or TRBV6-3 with TRBJ2-6, with D perhaps TRBD1 or TRBD2 (5 bases each). The sequence came from a young man with Graves' hyperthyroidism. Sequences were obtained from blood. CDR3 coding DNA: TGTGCCAGCAGTTACCGGGACGGCCTCTCTGGGGCCAACGTCCTGACTTTC. Its translation: CASSYRDGLSGANVLTF.